The 24 T cell receptor beta chains presented below share a single source sample, sequenced in a study of blood T cell repertoires in COVID-19. Some clones are missing from TCRdb's copy, which holds only in-frame ones; the method was immunoSEQ multiplex PCR. The sample lists about 22,000 clones, 75% to 95% occurring once. Sequencing was done on a sample of peripheral blood. Receptor source: a woman between 65 and 79 years old with active COVID-19.

V and J are TRBV19 and TRBJ2-2; the match to TRBD1 covers 9 bases. This CDR3 comprises 15 residues. The ends lost 6 bases at V and 3 bases at J; junction bases unmatched: 5. CDR1 and CDR2 from the germline V gene are LNHDA and SQIVND (reference sequence). CDR3 nucleotides: TGTGCCAGTAGACAAGGACAGGGGCACACCGGGGAGCTGTTTTTT. Encoded protein: CASRQGQGHTGELFF.

The rearrangement links TRBV28 to TRBJ1-1; 11 bases line up with TRBD1. V lost 2 bases and J lost 1; bases outside the gene matches: 6. Germline V gene sequence: CDR1 MDHEN, CDR2 SYDVKM. The CDR3 spans 17 residues. CDR3 coding DNA: TGTGCCAGCAGTTTAGGGGACAGGGGGGCCGGGAACACTGAAGCTTTCTTT. It yields the protein CASSLGDRGAGNTEAFF.

V is TRBV12-3 or TRBV12-4 and J is TRBJ2-5; D is unresolved. CDR3 size: 11 residues. The germline V and J ends were trimmed by 6 bases and 5 bases, with 7 bases remaining between them. This CDR3 is CASSRSETQYF. CDR3 sequence (DNA): TGTGCCAGCAGCCGGTCGGAGACCCAGTACTTC.

The chain employs TRBV18 and TRBJ1-1, with D perhaps matching TRBD1 (6 bases). The CDR3 covers 14 residues. The V gene lost 3 bases and the J gene lost 2 bases, with 10 bases spanning the gap. CDR1 is KGHSH, CDR2 LQKENI, per germline. CDR3 loop: CASSPRGGNTEAFF. CDR3 nucleotide sequence: TGTGCCAGCTCACCCCGAGGGGGAAACACTGAAGCTTTCTTT.

This chain uses TRBV5-6 with TRBJ2-1, with TRBD2 matching over 11 bases. The CDR3 has 15 residues. Germline V lookup: CDR1 SGHDT, CDR2 YYEEEE. V was pared by 4 bases and J by 7 bases, with 7 bases of the junction left unmatched. The CDR3 sequence: CASSPLAGGLNEQFF. CDR3 coding DNA: TGTGCCAGCAGCCCCCTAGCGGGAGGTTTAAATGAGCAGTTCTTC.

The chain joins TRBV13 to TRBJ2-2, with D uncertain. The CDR3 length is 15 residues. V lost 1 base and J 5 bases, leaving 11 bases between the germline ends. Germline loops: CDR1 PRHDT, CDR2 FYEKMQ (reference sequence). The CDR3 sequence is CASSLVRGGTGELFF. The CDR3 nucleotides read TGTGCCAGCAGCTTAGTACGCGGCGGAACCGGGGAGCTGTTTTTT.

The rearrangement joins TRBV29-1 to TRBJ2-1; 10 bases agree with TRBD2. Germline V CDR1 and CDR2: SQVTM, ANQGSEA. V trimming: 6 bases; J trimming: 7 bases; junction bases outside the gene matches: 12. This CDR3 has 15 residues. CDR3 bases: TGCAGCGTCTCAACCCTAGCGGGAGTGTATAATGAGCAGTTCTTC. The encoded protein is CSVSTLAGVYNEQFF.

The rearrangement joins TRBV4-3 to TRBJ2-1; D not resolved. Between the trimmed V and J ends, which lost 0 bases and 0 bases, there was a span of 12 bases. From germline, CDR1 is LGHNA and CDR2 YSLEER. The CDR3 length is 17 residues. The CDR3 coding sequence is TGCGCCAGCAGCCAAGATCCCCCCGATAGCTCCTACAATGAGCAGTTCTTC. Protein: CASSQDPPDSSYNEQFF.

V usage is TRBV6-5 and J usage is TRBJ2-7; 9 positions match TRBD1. The germline gives CDR1 MNHEY, CDR2 SVGAGI. The length of the CDR3 is 14 residues. J gave up 5 bases and V 5 bases, and 7 bases lay outside the gene matches. Here the CDR3 reads CASSHGTGLDEQYF. The CDR3 bases are TGTGCCAGCAGTCACGGGACAGGGTTGGACGAGCAGTACTTC.

In regard to this clone: Distinct nucleotide sequences in the sample also encode this CDR3. V gene TRBV20-1 combines with J gene TRBJ2-5; 8 bases align to TRBD2. The CDR3 is 16 residues long. Unmatched junction bases numbered 11, after V lost 3 bases and J lost 2 bases. Per germline, CDR1 DFQATT and CDR2 SNEGSKA (reference sequence). CDR3 DNA: TGCAGTGCTAGTGCTGGACTAGCAGGAATACAAGAGACCCAGTACTTC. Translated, it gives CSASAGLAGIQETQYF.

This chain uses TRBV6-2 or TRBV6-3 with TRBJ2-3; 9 bases agree with TRBD2. Germline loops: CDR1 MNHEY, CDR2 SVGEGT. The CDR3 contains 15 residues. The V and J ends lost 2 bases and 0 bases, in that order; junction bases with no gene match: 0. CDR3 in amino acids: CASSYTSGSTDTQYF. DNA of the CDR3: TGTGCCAGCAGTTACACTAGCGGGAGCACAGATACGCAGTATTTT.

The rearrangement uses TRBV7-2 and TRBJ1-1, with 8 bases fitting TRBD1. J lost 0 bases, V lost 6 bases, and 6 bases had no gene match. This CDR3 contains 15 residues. The germline V gene encodes CDR1 SGHTA and CDR2 FQGNSA. Here the CDR3 reads CASRRQGSMNTEAFF. CDR3 nucleotide sequence: TGTGCCAGCAGAAGACAGGGGTCCATGAACACTGAAGCTTTCTTT.

This chain connects TRBV18 to TRBJ1-1; TRBD1 matches 8 bases. This CDR3 contains 14 residues. The V and J ends lost 5 bases and 1 base, in that order; junction bases with no gene match: 3. Per the germline V gene, CDR1 is KGHSH and CDR2 is LQKENI. The CDR3 is CASSTTGANTEAFF. In DNA form, the CDR3 reads TGTGCCAGCTCAACGACAGGGGCGAACACTGAAGCTTTCTTT. Together with reference TRBV18 and TRBJ1-1, the CDR3 gives the full variable domain: NAGVMQNPRHLVRRRGQEARLRCSPMKGHSHVYWYRQLPEEGLKFMVYLQKENIIDESGMPKERFSAEFPKEGPSILRIQQVVRGDSAAYFCASSTTGANTEAFFGQGTRLTVV.

This chain joins TRBV4-3 and TRBJ1-5, with D maybe TRBD1 (6 bases). V dropped 0 bases and J dropped 6 bases, with 15 bases sitting between them. The CDR3 contains 16 residues. Germline V gene lookup returns CDR1 LGHNA and CDR2 YSLEER. CDR3 sequence: CASSQDLAGGGQPQHF. DNA of the CDR3: TGCGCCAGCAGCCAAGATTTGGCGGGAGGGGGTCAGCCCCAGCATTTT.

V gene TRBV7-2 combines with J gene TRBJ2-1; TRBD2 aligns across 10 bases. V shed 4 bases and J 9 bases; nucleotides not matched to a gene: 9. The CDR3 is 15 residues long. Germline CDR1 reads SGHTA; CDR2 reads FQGNSA. CDR3 DNA sequence: TGTGCCAGCAGCTCGGGACTAGCGCTGACGGGTGAGCAGTTCTTC. Its translation is CASSSGLALTGEQFF.

The V gene is TRBV10-1, the J gene TRBJ2-1, with 7 bases that match TRBD1. The junction had 9 bases not matched to a gene; V was cut back by 7 bases and J by 15 bases. Germline V gives CDR1 WNHNN, CDR2 SYGVQD (reference sequence). This CDR3 has 11 amino acids. In DNA form, the CDR3 reads TGCGCCAGCACCTCGGGACAGAGGATGTTCTTC. As protein: CASTSGQRMFF.

This chain links TRBV18 with TRBJ2-1; TRBD2 matches 12 bases. CDR3 length: 17 amino acids. Germline loops: CDR1 KGHSH, CDR2 LQKENI. V lost 5 bases, J lost 4 bases, and 9 bases stayed unmatched. The CDR3: CASSSGLAGSTYNEQFF. The CDR3 DNA sequence: TGTGCCAGCTCAAGTGGACTAGCGGGATCAACATACAATGAGCAGTTCTTC.

This sequence joins TRBV11-2 and TRBJ1-1; TRBD1 aligns across 9 bases. The V gene's germline CDR1 is SGHAT and CDR2 FQNNGV. The CDR3 extends over 12 amino acids. Trimming removed 5 bases from V and 12 bases from J; junction bases left unmatched: 7. For the CDR3, the DNA is TGTGCCAGCAGCCGCGACAGGGGGTGGACTTTCTTT. This translates into CASSRDRGWTFF.

The J gene is TRBJ2-7, the V gene TRBV5-4, with TRBD2 matching over 9 bases. V shed 4 bases, J shed 1 base, and the junction held 3 bases outside the gene matches. This CDR3 spans 14 amino acids. Per the germline V gene, CDR1 is SGHNT and CDR2 is YYREEE (reference sequence). This CDR3 reads CASSQLAGSYEQYF. DNA of the CDR3: TGTGCCAGCAGCCAGCTAGCGGGGTCCTACGAGCAGTACTTC. Full variable domain (remainder filled in from reference TRBV5-4 and TRBJ2-7): ETGVTQSPTHLIKTRGQQVTLRCSSQSGHNTVSWYQQALGQGPQFIFQYYREEENGRGNFPPRFSGLQFPNYSSELNVNALELDDSALYLCASSQLAGSYEQYFGPGTRLTVT.

The chain is built from TRBV4-2 and TRBJ1-3; D gene uncertain. Looked up from germline, CDR1 is LGHNA and CDR2 is YNFKEQ. CDR3 length: 16 amino acids. Trimming took 3 bases from V and 0 from J, leaving 12 bases between them. CDR3 in amino acids: CASSQGSASSGNTIYF. The CDR3 DNA reads TGTGCCAGCAGCCAGGGCAGTGCGAGCTCTGGAAACACCATATATTTT.

The genes are TRBV9 and TRBJ1-3, with no clear D. Germline CDR1 SGDLS, CDR2 YYNGEE. CDR3 size: 14 residues. V was trimmed by 0 bases and J by 0 bases, leaving 4 bases between them. The CDR3 sequence: CASSVGISGNTIYF. In nucleotides, the CDR3 is TGTGCCAGCAGCGTAGGTATCTCTGGAAACACCATATATTTT.

The CDR3: CSVEFTGGEVKDGYTF. CDR3 sequence (DNA): TGCAGCGTTGAATTTACAGGGGGCGAAGTTAAGGATGGCTACACCTTC. This rearrangement joins TRBV29-1 to TRBJ1-2; 9 bases agree with TRBD1. CDR1 is SQVTM, CDR2 ANQGSEA, per germline. The CDR3 has 16 amino acids. V was pared by 2 bases and J by 6 bases, with 13 bases of the junction left unmatched.

By sample fraction, this clone is large (0.1 to 1%). The chain couples TRBV19 to TRBJ1-3; 7 nucleotides line up with TRBD1. Per germline, CDR1 LNHDA and CDR2 SQIVND (reference sequence). The ends lost 6 bases at V and 2 bases at J; junction bases unmatched: 4. CDR3 length: 14 residues. The CDR3 spells CASSPGQAGNTIYF. CDR3 DNA sequence: TGTGCCAGTAGCCCAGGACAGGCTGGAAACACCATATATTTT.

V usage is TRBV5-6 and J usage is TRBJ1-1; 7 bases match TRBD1. Germline trimming cut 4 bases from V and 3 bases from J; bases unmatched to any gene: 12. From germline, CDR1 is SGHDT and CDR2 YYEEEE. This CDR3 comprises 16 residues. The CDR3 DNA follows: TGTGCCAGCAGCGAACAGGGGACGGGGGTGGACACTGAAGCTTTCTTT. Protein sequence: CASSEQGTGVDTEAFF.